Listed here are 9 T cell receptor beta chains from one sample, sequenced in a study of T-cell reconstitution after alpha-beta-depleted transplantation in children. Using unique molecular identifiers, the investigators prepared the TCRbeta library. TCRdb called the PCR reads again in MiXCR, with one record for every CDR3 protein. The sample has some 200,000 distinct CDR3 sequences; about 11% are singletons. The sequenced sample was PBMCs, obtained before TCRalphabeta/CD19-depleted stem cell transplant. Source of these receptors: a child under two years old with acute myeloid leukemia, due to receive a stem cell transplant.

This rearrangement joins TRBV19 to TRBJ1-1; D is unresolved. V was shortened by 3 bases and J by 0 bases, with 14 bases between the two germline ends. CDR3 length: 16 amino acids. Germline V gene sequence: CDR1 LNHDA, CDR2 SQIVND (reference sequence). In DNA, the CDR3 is TGTGCCAGTAGTATGGGTTCGGAGGAGATGAACACTGAAGCTTTCTTT. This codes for CASSMGSEEMNTEAFF.

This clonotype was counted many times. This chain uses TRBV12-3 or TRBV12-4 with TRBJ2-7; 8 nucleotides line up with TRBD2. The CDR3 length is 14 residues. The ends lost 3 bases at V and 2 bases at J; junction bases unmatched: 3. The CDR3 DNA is TGTGCCAGCAGTTTGCGGCGGGGGGCCTACGAGCAGTACTTC. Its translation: CASSLRRGAYEQYF.

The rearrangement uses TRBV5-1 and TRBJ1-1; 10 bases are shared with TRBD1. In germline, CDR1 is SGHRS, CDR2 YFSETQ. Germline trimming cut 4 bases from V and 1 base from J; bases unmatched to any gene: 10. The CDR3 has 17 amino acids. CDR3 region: CASSRMGQGPGNTEAFF. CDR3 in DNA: TGCGCCAGCAGCCGCATGGGACAGGGGCCGGGGAACACTGAAGCTTTCTTT.

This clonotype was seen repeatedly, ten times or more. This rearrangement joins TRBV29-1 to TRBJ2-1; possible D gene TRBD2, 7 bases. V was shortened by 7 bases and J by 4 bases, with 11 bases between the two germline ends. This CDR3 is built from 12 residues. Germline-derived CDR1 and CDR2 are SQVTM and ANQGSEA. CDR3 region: CSGGGGYNEQFF. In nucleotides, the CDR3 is TGCAGCGGAGGGGGGGGATACAATGAGCAGTTCTTC.

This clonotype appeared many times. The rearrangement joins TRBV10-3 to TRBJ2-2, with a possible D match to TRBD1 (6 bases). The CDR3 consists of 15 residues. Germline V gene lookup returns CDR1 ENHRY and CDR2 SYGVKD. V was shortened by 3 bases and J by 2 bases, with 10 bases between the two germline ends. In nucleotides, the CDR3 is TGTGCCATCAGTGACCAGGGGATTAACACCGGGGAGCTGTTTTTT. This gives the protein CAISDQGINTGELFF.

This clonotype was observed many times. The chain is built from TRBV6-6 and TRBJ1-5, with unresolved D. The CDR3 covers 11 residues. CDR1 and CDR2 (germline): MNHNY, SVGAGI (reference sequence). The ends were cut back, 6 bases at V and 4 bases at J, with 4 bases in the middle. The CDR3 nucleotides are TGTGCCAGCAGCCGAAATCAGCCCCAGCATTTT. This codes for CASSRNQPQHF.

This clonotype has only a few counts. The CDR3 region is CASRRSGTGNNYSNQPQHF. The CDR3 DNA follows: TGTGCCAGCAGAAGGTCCGGGACAGGGAACAATTATAGCAATCAGCCCCAGCATTTT. J is TRBJ1-5 and V is TRBV27; 9 bases fit TRBD1. The CDR3 contains 19 residues. Per the germline V gene, CDR1 is MNHEY and CDR2 is SMNVEV (reference sequence). With 6 bases clipped from V and 0 bases from J, the junction kept 15 bases outside the gene matches.

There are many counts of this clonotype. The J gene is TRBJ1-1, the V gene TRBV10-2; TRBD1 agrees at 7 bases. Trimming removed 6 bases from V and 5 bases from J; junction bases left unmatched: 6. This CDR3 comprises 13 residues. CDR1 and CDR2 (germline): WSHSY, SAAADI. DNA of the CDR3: TGCGCCAGCAGGGACAGGCCGCGAACTGAAGCTTTCTTT. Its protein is CASRDRPRTEAFF.

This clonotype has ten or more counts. The CDR3 spells CASSLKAGQRTDTQYF. The CDR3 DNA reads TGTGCCAGCAGCTTAAAGGCGGGACAGCGCACAGATACGCAGTATTTT. This chain joins TRBV7-9 and TRBJ2-3; D is perhaps TRBD1 (7 bases). V dropped 2 bases and J dropped 1 base, with 13 bases sitting between them. This CDR3 is built from 16 residues. Germline assignment: CDR1 SEHNR and CDR2 FQNEAQ (reference sequence).